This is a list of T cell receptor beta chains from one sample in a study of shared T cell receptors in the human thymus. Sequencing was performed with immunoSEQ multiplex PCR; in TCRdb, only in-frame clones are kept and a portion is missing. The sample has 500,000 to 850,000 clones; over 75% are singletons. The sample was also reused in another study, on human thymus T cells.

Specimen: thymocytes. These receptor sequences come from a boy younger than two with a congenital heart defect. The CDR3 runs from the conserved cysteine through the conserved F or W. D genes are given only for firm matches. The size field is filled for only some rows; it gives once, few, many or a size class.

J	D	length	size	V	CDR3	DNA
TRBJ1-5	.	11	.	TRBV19	CASSGGQPQHF	TGTGCCAGTAGCGGGGGTCAGCCCCAGCATTTT
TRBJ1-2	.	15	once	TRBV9	CASSVDGSFNYGYTF	TGTGCCAGCAGCGTAGATGGCAGTTTTAACTATGGCTACACCTTC
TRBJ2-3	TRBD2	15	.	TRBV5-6	CASSFPAGGTDTQYF	TGTGCCAGCAGCTTTCCAGCGGGGGGAACAGATACGCAGTATTTT
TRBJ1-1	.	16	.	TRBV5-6	CASSSKKQELNTEAFF	TGTGCCAGCAGCTCTAAGAAACAGGAACTGAACACTGAAGCTTTCTTT
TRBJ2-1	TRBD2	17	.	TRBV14	CASSQGEWTSSYNEQFF	TGTGCCAGCAGCCAGGGGGAGTGGACTAGCAGCTACAATGAGCAGTTCTTC
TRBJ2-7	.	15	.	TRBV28	CASSRGERQSYEQYF	TGTGCCAGCAGTCGAGGCGAACGGCAGTCCTACGAGCAGTACTTC
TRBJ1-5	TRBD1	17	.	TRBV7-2	CASSLALGQACNQPQHF	TGTGCCAGCAGCTTAGCGCTGGGACAGGCCTGCAATCAGCCCCAGCATTTT
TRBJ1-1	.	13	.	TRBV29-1	CSVVEGNWTEAFF	TGCAGCGTTGTTGAGGGCAATTGGACTGAAGCTTTCTTT
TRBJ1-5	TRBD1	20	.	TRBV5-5	CASSFSPGTGGRDSNQPQHF	TGTGCCAGCAGCTTCTCCCCTGGGACAGGGGGCCGAGATAGCAATCAGCCCCAGCATTTT
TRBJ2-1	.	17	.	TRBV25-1	CASSVDHRAGSYNEQFF	TGTGCCAGCAGTGTCGACCACAGGGCAGGTTCCTACAATGAGCAGTTCTTC
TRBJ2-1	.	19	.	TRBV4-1	CASSQEIGPQRSPYNEQFF	TGCGCCAGCAGCCAAGAAATTGGCCCCCAGCGGAGTCCCTACAATGAGCAGTTCTTC
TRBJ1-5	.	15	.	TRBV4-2	CASSPSRDMVEPQHF	TGTGCCAGCAGCCCGTCCCGGGACATGGTTGAGCCCCAGCATTTT
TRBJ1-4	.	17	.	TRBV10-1	CASSDPWRAETNEKLFF	TGCGCCAGCAGTGATCCCTGGAGAGCGGAAACTAATGAAAAACTGTTTTTT
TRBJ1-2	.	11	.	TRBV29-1	CSVVSSGGYTF	TGCAGCGTTGTCTCCTCGGGAGGCTACACCTTC
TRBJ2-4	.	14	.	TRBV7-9	CASSLEGDKNIQYF	TGTGCCAGCAGCTTAGAGGGAGACAAAAACATTCAGTACTTC
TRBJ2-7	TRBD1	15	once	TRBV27	CASSSNGQGRYEQYF	TGTGCCAGCAGTAGCAATGGACAGGGCAGATACGAGCAGTACTTC
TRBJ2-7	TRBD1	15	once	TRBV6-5	CASSYKDRGLFEQYF	TGTGCCAGCAGTTATAAGGACAGGGGCCTCTTCGAGCAGTACTTC
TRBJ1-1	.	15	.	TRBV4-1	CASSQVLRVVTEAFF	TGCGCCAGCAGCCAAGTTTTGAGGGTCGTAACTGAAGCTTTCTTT
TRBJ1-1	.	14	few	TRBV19	CASFHDRRNTEAFF	TGTGCCAGTTTCCACGACAGGAGGAACACTGAAGCTTTCTTT
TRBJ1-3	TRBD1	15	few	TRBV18	CASSPQGAPGNTIYF	TGTGCCAGCTCACCACAGGGGGCACCTGGAAACACCATATATTTT
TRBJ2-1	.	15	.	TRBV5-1	CASSISVSSYNEQFF	TGCGCCAGCAGCATTAGCGTGAGCTCCTACAATGAGCAGTTCTTC
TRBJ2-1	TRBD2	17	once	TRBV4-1	CASSQGLAGGPSNEQFF	TGCGCCAGCAGCCAGGGACTAGCGGGAGGGCCGTCGAATGAGCAGTTCTTC
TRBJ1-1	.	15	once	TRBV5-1	CASSLADSDTKGAFF	TGCGCCAGCAGCTTGGCGGACAGTGATACGAAGGGTGCTTTCTTT
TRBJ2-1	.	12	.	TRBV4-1	CASKDFYNEQFF	TGCGCCAGCAAGGACTTTTACAATGAGCAGTTCTTC
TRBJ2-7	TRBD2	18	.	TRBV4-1	CASSQDIGLSGRADEQYF	TGCGCCAGCAGCCAAGATATCGGGCTGAGCGGGAGGGCGGACGAGCAGTACTTC
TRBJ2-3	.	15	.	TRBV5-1	CASSLGRQATDTQYF	TGCGCCAGCAGCTTGGGTAGACAGGCCACAGATACGCAGTATTTT
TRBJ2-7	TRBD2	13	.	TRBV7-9	CASSPRLAAEQYF	TGTGCCAGCAGCCCCCGACTAGCGGCCGAGCAGTACTTC
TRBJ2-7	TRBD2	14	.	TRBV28	CASSHPGGGDLQYF	TGTGCCAGCAGCCACCCCGGGGGAGGGGATTTACAGTACTTC
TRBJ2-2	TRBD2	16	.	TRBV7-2	CASSLRGTSPTGELFF	TGTGCCAGCAGCTTAAGGGGGACTAGCCCCACCGGGGAGCTGTTTTTT